Shown below are 17 T cell receptor beta chains from a single sample sequenced in a study of blood T cell repertoires in COVID-19. Repertoires were generated with immunoSEQ multiplex PCR, while TCRdb's copy carries only in-frame clones and drops some. The table lists fewer than 350,000 clones, about nine tenths of them singletons. The source material was PBMCs or T cells enriched from blood (not recorded which). The source is a young woman who had been exposed to COVID-19.

The V call is TRBV3-1 (or the pseudogene TRBV3-2), the J call TRBJ2-7, with a possible D match to TRBD1 (6 bases). V shed 0 bases and J shed 12 bases, with 15 bases lying between them. Germline V gene sequence: CDR1 LGHDT, CDR2 YNNKEL (reference sequence). The CDR3 length is 13 residues. This chain's CDR3 is CASSQDVRGHTYF. The CDR3, as DNA: TGTGCCAGCAGCCAAGATGTTAGGGGACACACGTACTTC.

The chain carries TRBV10-3 and TRBJ1-2; the D is unclear. Germline V gives CDR1 ENHRY, CDR2 SYGVKD. V lost 6 bases and J 2 bases, leaving 10 bases between the germline ends. This CDR3 spans 13 amino acids. CDR3 protein: CAISNGENYGYTF. CDR3 DNA: TGTGCCATCAGCAATGGGGAGAACTATGGCTACACCTTC.

The rearrangement links TRBV12-5 to TRBJ2-3, with a tentative D call TRBD1 (6 bases). Per the germline V gene, CDR1 is LGHNT and CDR2 is FRNRAP. The CDR3 has 17 residues. V lost 3 bases and J 4 bases, leaving 20 bases between the germline ends. The CDR3: CASGLTLFGGGADTQYF. The DNA of the CDR3 is TGTGCTAGTGGTTTAACCCTATTTGGGGGCGGCGCAGATACGCAGTATTTT.

The rearrangement links TRBV18 to TRBJ2-7; D remains unclear. Trimming stripped 3 bases from V and 5 bases from J, with 14 bases between. The CDR3 length is 14 residues. CDR1 is KGHSH, CDR2 LQKENI, per germline. CDR3 region: CASSPSSNSHEQYF. Written as DNA, the CDR3 is TGTGCCAGCTCACCGTCGTCCAATAGCCACGAGCAGTACTTC. Looking up the rest from reference TRBV18 and TRBJ2-7 gives the full variable domain: NAGVMQNPRHLVRRRGQEARLRCSPMKGHSHVYWYRQLPEEGLKFMVYLQKENIIDESGMPKERFSAEFPKEGPSILRIQQVVRGDSAAYFCASSPSSNSHEQYFGPGTRLTVT.

CDR3: CASTSLLSSYNEQFF. The CDR3 region has the DNA TGTGCCAGTACCTCTCTCCTGAGCTCCTACAATGAGCAGTTCTTC. V is TRBV19 and J is TRBJ2-1; D unresolved. The CDR3 is 15 residues long. V was clipped by 7 bases and J by 0 bases, with 13 bases between them. From germline, CDR1 is LNHDA and CDR2 SQIVND (reference sequence).

The chain employs TRBV19 and TRBJ1-1; D remains ambiguous. Trimming cost V 8 bases and J 1 base, with 11 bases left between them. Germline V gives CDR1 LNHDA, CDR2 SQIVND (reference sequence). The CDR3 totals 13 residues. CDR3 coding DNA: TGTGCCAGTGGCGTCAGCGGGAACACTGAAGCTTTCTTT. Amino acids: CASGVSGNTEAFF.

The rearrangement links TRBV5-1 to TRBJ1-1; weak D call: TRBD1 (6 bases). Trimming removed 2 bases at V and 1 base at J, with 9 bases between. This CDR3 has 14 residues. Germline CDR1 SGHRS, CDR2 YFSETQ. The CDR3 coding sequence is TGCGCCAGCAGCTTACCACAGGGGAACACTGAAGCTTTCTTT. It yields the protein CASSLPQGNTEAFF.

This chain connects TRBV28 to TRBJ1-5, with D unclear. CDR1 and CDR2 from the germline V gene are MDHEN and SYDVKM. The V end lost 8 bases, the J end lost 7 bases, and 12 bases lay between the germline ends. There are 12 residues in the CDR3. This CDR3 reads CASSWAGQPQHF. The DNA of the CDR3 is TGTGCCAGCTCTTGGGCAGGACAGCCCCAGCATTTT.

J is TRBJ2-5 and V is TRBV25-1, with D uncertain. From germline, CDR1 is MGHDK and CDR2 SYGVNS. The CDR3 has 12 residues. Trimming pared 6 bases from V and 7 bases from J, leaving 12 bases between. The CDR3 DNA sequence: TGTGCCAGCAGATCATACCCAGGGACCCAGTACTTC. It is translated as CASRSYPGTQYF.

The chain links TRBV3-1 (or the pseudogene TRBV3-2) to TRBJ2-5; 7 bases line up with TRBD2. Trimming at V came to 3 bases and at J to 5 bases, leaving 6 bases not matched to a gene. The CDR3 runs 14 residues. CDR1 is LGHDT, CDR2 YNNKEL, per germline (reference sequence). CDR3 DNA: TGTGCCAGCAGCCAGGAGGGGCGGGGGGAGACCCAGTACTTC. Translation gives CASSQEGRGETQYF.

The chain couples TRBV7-8 to TRBJ2-5; possibly TRBD2 for D (5 bases). In germline, CDR1 is SGHVS, CDR2 FQNEAQ. The CDR3 sequence is 16 residues long. V was pared by 1 base and J by 1 base, with 13 bases between. CDR3 sequence: CASSLGEGRLQETQYF. The CDR3 coding sequence is TGTGCCAGCAGCTTAGGTGAGGGCAGGCTCCAAGAGACCCAGTACTTC.

This rearrangement joins TRBV6-1 to TRBJ2-7, with 10 bases aligning to TRBD1. The CDR3 runs 14 residues. CDR1 is MNHNS and CDR2 is SASEGT in the germline V gene. V was pared by 3 bases and J by 4 bases, with 3 bases of the junction left unmatched. The CDR3 loop reads CASSDGTGVYEQYF. The CDR3 DNA is TGTGCCAGCAGTGACGGGACAGGGGTTTACGAGCAGTACTTC.

In this sample, this clone turned up once. The genes are TRBV5-1 and TRBJ1-5; D is uncertain. The V end was cut by 0 bases, the J end by 2 bases, with 6 bases between. The CDR3 runs to 14 residues. CDR1 and CDR2 from the germline V gene are SGHRS and YFSETQ. CDR3: CASSLGEGNQPQHF. CDR3 sequence (DNA): TGCGCCAGCAGCTTGGGGGAGGGCAATCAGCCCCAGCATTTT.

The J gene is TRBJ2-7, the V gene TRBV7-6; D ambiguous. The V gene's germline CDR1 is SGHVS and CDR2 FNYEAQ. The CDR3 runs to 18 residues. Trimming stripped 1 base from V and 0 bases from J, with 19 bases between. The CDR3 sequence: CASSLGSAHSYSSYEQYF. The CDR3 bases are TGTGCCAGCAGCTTAGGGTCGGCACACAGCTATTCCTCCTACGAGCAGTACTTC.

This chain connects TRBV7-3 to TRBJ2-1; 9 nucleotides align to TRBD2. The V gene end was trimmed by 0 bases and the J gene end by 7 bases; junction bases not matched to a gene: 10. Germline loops: CDR1 SGHTA, CDR2 FQGTGA. The CDR3 is 17 residues long. The CDR3 loop reads CASSLTGWGLAHNEQFF. In nucleotides, the CDR3 is TGTGCCAGCAGCTTAACGGGCTGGGGACTAGCCCATAATGAGCAGTTCTTC.

The gene calls are TRBV7-3 and TRBJ1-2; possible D gene TRBD1, 6 bases. Trimming cost V 3 bases and J 8 bases, with 13 bases left between them. Germline-derived CDR1 and CDR2 are SGHTA and FQGTGA. CDR3 length equals 13 residues. The CDR3 coding sequence is TGTGCCAGCAGCTTCGCGGGGGCGCGCGGCTACACCTTC. Its protein product is CASSFAGARGYTF. Filled out from reference TRBV7-3 and TRBJ1-2, the complete variable domain reads GAGVSQTPSNKVTEKGKYVELRCDPISGHTALYWYRQSLGQGPEFLIYFQGTGAADDSGLPNDRFFAVRPEGSVSTLKIQRTERGDSAVYLCASSFAGARGYTFGSGTRLTVV.

This clone was seen just once. The chain recombines TRBV11-2 with TRBJ2-3, with D uncertain. V was clipped by 3 bases and J by 4 bases, with 8 bases between them. This CDR3 has 13 amino acids. The germline gives CDR1 SGHAT, CDR2 FQNNGV. CDR3 DNA sequence: TGTGCCAGCAGCTTTGCCCGCGCAGATACGCAGTATTTT. It specifies CASSFARADTQYF.